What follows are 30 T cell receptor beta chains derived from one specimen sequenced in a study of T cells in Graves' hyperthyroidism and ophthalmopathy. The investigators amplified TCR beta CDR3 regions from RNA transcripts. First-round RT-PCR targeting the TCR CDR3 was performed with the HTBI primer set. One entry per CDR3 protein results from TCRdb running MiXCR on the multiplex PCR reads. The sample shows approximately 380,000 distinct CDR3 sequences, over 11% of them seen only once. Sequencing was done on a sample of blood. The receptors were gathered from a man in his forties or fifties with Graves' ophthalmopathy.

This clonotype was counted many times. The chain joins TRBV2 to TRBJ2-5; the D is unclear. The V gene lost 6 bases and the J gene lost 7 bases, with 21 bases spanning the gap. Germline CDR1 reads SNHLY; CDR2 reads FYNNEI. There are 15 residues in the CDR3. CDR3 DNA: TGTGCCAGCAGAGAGACTGGATCCCGAGATGGGACCCAGTACTTC. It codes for CASRETGSRDGTQYF.

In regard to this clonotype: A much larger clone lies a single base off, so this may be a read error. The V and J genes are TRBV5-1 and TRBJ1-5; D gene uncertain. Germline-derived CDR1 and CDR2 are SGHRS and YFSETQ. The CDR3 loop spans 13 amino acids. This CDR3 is CASSLASNQPLHF. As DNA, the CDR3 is TGCGCCAGCAGCTTGGCCAGCAATCAGCCCCTGCATTTT.

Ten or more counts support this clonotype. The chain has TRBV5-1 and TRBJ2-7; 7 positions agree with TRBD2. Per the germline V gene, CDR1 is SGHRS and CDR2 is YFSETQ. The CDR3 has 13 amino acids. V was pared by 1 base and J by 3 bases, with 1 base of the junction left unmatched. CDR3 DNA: TGCGCCAGCAGCTTGAGCGGGGACTACGAGCAGTACTTC. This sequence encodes CASSLSGDYEQYF.

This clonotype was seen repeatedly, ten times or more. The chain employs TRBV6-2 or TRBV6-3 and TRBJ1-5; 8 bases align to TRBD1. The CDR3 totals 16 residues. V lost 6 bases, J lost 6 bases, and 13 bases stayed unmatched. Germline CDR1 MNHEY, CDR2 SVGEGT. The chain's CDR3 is CASRVATGVISQPQHF. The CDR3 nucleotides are TGTGCCAGCAGAGTAGCGACAGGGGTCATAAGTCAGCCCCAGCATTTT.

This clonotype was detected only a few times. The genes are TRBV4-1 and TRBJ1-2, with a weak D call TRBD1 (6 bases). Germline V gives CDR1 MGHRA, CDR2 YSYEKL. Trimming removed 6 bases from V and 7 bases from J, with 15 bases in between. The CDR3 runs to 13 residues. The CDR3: CASSETGGCGYTF. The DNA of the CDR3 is TGCGCCAGCAGTGAGACAGGCGGGTGTGGCTACACCTTC.

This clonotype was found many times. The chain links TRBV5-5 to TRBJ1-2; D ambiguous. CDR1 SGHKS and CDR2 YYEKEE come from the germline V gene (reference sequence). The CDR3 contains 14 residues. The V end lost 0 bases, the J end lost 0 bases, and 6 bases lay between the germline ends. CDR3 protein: CASSLGPANYGYTF. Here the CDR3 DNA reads TGTGCCAGCAGCTTGGGCCCAGCTAACTATGGCTACACCTTC.

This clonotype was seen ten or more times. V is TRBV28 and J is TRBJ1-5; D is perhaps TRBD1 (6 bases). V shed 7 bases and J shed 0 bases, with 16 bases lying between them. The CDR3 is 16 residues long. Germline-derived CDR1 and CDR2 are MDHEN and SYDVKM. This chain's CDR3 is CASTVLGGNSNQPQHF. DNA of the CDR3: TGTGCCAGCACAGTGTTAGGGGGTAATAGCAATCAGCCCCAGCATTTT. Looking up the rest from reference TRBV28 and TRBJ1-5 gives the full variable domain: DVKVTQSSRYLVKRTGEKVFLECVQDMDHENMFWYRQDPGLGLRLIYFSYDVKMKEKGDIPEGYSVSREKKERFSLILESASTNQTSMYLCASTVLGGNSNQPQHFGDGTRLSIL.

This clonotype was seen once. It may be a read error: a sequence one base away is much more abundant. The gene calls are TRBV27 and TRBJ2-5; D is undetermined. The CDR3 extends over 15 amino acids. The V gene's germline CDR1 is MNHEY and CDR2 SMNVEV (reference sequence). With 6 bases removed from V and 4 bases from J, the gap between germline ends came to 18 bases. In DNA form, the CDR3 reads TGTGCCAGCAGGTCATGGGGTGATGGCCGAGAGACCCAGTACTTC. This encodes CASRSWGDGRETQYF.

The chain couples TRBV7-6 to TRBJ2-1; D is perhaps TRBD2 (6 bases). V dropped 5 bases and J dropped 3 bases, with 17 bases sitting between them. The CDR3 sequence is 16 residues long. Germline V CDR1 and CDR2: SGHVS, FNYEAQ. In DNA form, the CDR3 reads TGTGCCAGCAGCCGTTCGGGGGAAGCCAACTACAATGAGCAGTTCTTC. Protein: CASSRSGEANYNEQFF.

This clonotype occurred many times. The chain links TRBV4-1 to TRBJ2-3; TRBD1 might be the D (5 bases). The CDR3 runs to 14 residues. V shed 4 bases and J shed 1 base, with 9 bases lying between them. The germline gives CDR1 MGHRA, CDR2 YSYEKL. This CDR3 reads CASSRSTGTDTQYF. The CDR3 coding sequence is TGCGCCAGCAGCCGGTCGACAGGCACAGATACGCAGTATTTT.

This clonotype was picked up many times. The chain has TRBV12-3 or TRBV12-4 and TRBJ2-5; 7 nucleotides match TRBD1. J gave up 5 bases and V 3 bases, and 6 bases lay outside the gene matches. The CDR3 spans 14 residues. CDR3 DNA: TGTGCCAGCAGTTTGAGGGGGCGGCTCGAGACCCAGTACTTC. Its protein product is CASSLRGRLETQYF.

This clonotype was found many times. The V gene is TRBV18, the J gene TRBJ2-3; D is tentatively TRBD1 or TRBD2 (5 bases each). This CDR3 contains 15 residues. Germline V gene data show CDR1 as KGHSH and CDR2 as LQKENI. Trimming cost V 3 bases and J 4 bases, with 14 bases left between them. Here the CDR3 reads CASSPSGLGADTQYF. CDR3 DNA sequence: TGTGCCAGCTCACCGTCCGGATTGGGGGCAGATACGCAGTATTTT.

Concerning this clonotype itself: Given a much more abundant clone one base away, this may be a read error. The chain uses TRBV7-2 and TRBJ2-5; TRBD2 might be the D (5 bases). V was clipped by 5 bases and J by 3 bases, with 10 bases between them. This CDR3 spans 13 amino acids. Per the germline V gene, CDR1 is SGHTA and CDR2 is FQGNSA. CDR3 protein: CASSQDGEETQYF. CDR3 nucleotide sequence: TGTGCCAGCAGCCAGGACGGGGAAGAGACCCAGTACTTC.

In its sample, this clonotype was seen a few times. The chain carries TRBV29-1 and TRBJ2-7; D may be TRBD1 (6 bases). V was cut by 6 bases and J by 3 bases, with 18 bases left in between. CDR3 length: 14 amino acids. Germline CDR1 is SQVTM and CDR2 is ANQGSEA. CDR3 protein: CSVGGQMNNYEQYF. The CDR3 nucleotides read TGCAGCGTGGGTGGACAGATGAATAACTACGAGCAGTACTTC.

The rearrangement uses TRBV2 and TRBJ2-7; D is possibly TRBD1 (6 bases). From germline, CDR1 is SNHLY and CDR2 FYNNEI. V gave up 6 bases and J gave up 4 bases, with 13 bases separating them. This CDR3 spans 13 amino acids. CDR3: CASSTQGLYEQYF. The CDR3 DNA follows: TGTGCCAGCAGCACACAGGGTCTATACGAGCAGTACTTC.

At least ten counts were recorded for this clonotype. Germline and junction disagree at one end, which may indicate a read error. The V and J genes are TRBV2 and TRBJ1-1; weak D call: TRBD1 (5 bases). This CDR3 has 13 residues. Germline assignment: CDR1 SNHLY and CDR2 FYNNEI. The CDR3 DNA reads TGTGCCAGTAGTGGGGGGGTTGACACTGAAGCTTTCTTT. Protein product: CASSGGVDTEAFF.

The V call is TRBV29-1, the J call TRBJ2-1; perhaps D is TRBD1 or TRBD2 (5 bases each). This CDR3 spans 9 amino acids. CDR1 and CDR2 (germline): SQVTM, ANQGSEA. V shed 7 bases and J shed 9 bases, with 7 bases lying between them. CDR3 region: CSAGGEQFF. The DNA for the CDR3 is TGCAGCGCTGGGGGTGAGCAGTTCTTC.

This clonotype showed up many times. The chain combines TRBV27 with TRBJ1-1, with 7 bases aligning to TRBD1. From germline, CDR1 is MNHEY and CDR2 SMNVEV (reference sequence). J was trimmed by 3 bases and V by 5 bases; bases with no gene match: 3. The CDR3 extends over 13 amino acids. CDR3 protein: CASSDRDDTEAFF. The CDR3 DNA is TGTGCCAGCAGTGACAGGGATGACACTGAAGCTTTCTTT.

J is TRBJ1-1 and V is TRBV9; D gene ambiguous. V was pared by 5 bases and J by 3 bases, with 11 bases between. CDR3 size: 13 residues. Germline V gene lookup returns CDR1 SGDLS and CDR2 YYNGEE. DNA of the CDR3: TGTGCCAGCAGTCCGATACGGGACACTGAAGCTTTCTTT. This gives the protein CASSPIRDTEAFF.

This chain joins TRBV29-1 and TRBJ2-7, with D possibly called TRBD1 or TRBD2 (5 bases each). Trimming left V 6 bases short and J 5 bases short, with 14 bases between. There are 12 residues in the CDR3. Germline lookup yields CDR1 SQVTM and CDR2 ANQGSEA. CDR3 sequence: CSVRGVSNEQYF. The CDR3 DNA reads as TGCAGCGTCCGAGGGGTTTCTAACGAGCAGTACTTC.

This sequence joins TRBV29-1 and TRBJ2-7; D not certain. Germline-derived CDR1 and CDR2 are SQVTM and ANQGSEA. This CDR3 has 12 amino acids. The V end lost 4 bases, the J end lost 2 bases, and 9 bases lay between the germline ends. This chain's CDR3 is CSVALDPYEQYF. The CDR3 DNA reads TGCAGCGTTGCTCTAGACCCCTACGAGCAGTACTTC.

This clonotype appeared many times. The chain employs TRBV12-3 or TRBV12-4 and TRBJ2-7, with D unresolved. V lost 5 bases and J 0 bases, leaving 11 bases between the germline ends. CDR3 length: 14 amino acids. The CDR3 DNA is TGTGCCAGCAGTCGACAAAGGAGCTCCTACGAGCAGTACTTC. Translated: CASSRQRSSYEQYF.

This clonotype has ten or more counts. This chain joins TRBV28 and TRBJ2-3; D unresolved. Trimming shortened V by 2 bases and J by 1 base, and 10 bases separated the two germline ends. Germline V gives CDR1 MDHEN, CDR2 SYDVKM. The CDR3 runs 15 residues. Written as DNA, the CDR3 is TGTGCCAGCAGTTTAATCGGGCAGGGCACAGATACGCAGTATTTT. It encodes CASSLIGQGTDTQYF.

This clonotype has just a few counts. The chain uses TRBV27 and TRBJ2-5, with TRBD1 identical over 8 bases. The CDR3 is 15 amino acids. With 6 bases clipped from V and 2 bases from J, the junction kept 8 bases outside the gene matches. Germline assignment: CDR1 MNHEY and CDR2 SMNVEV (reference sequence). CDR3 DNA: TGTGCCAGCAGAACTATCAGGGGGCGGCAAGAGACCCAGTACTTC. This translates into CASRTIRGRQETQYF.

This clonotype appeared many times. The CDR3 DNA follows: TGTGCCAGCAATACACAGGGACTAAGCTCCTACAATGAGCAGTTCTTC. Translating gives CASNTQGLSSYNEQFF. The rearrangement uses TRBV2 and TRBJ2-1, with D maybe TRBD2 (7 bases). Germline CDR1 and CDR2: SNHLY and FYNNEI. V lost 7 bases, J lost 0 bases, and 16 bases lay in between. The CDR3 loop spans 16 amino acids.

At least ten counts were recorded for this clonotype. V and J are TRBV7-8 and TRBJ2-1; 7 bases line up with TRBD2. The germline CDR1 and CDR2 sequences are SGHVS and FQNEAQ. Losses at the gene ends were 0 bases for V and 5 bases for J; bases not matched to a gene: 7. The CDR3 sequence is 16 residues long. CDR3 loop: CASSLAILAQNNEQFF. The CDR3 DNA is TGTGCCAGCAGCTTAGCAATACTAGCGCAGAACAATGAGCAGTTCTTC.

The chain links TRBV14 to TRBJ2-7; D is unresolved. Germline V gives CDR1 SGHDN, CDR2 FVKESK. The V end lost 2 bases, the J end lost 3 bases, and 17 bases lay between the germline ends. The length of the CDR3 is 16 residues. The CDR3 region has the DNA TGTGCCAGCAGCCAATTTCGTGGGCTAAGGAACTACGAGCAGTACTTC. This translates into CASSQFRGLRNYEQYF.

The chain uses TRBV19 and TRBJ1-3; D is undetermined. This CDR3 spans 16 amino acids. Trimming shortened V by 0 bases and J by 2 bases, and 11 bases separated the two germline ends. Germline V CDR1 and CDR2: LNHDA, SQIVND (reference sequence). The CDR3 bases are TGTGCCAGTAGTATAGAGGCGGTACGGGCTGGAAACACCATATATTTT. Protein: CASSIEAVRAGNTIYF. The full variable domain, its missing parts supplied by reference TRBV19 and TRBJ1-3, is DGGITQSPKYLFRKEGQNVTLSCEQNLNHDAMYWYRQDPGQGLRLIYYSQIVNDFQKGDIAEGYSVSREKKESFPLTVTSAQKNPTAFYLCASSIEAVRAGNTIYFGEGSWLTVV.

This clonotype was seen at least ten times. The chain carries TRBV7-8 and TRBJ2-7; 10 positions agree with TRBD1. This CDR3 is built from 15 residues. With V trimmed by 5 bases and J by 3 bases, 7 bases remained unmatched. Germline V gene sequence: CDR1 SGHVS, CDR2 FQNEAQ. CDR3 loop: CASSVTGTGDYEQYF. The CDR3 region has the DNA TGTGCCAGCAGCGTAACCGGGACAGGGGACTACGAGCAGTACTTC.

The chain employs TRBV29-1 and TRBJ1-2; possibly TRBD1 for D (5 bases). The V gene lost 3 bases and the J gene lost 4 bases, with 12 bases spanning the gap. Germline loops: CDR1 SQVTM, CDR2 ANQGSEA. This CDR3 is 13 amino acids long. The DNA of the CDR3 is TGCAGCGTTGATCCGGGACGGAGCTATGGCTACACCTTC. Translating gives CSVDPGRSYGYTF.